These 31 T cell receptor beta chains were all obtained from the same sample, sequenced in a study of cytotoxic CD8 clonotypes in ibrutinib-treated CLL. This table comes from immunoSEQ multiplex PCR, and its TCRdb copy is limited to in-frame clones, with some not included. Of more than 200,000 clones detected, under 75% appear once; the ten largest clones hold 15% to 17%. Sample: PBMCs, taken after 24 months of ibrutinib treatment. The origin of the receptors is a human donor with chronic lymphocytic leukemia.

This clone was counted once. The chain links TRBV28 to TRBJ1-5, with D perhaps matching TRBD1 (6 bases). The CDR3 totals 15 residues. V lost 5 bases and J lost 6, with 17 bases in between. Germline CDR1 is MDHEN and CDR2 is SYDVKM. The CDR3 nucleotides read TGTGCCAGCAGTGCCCGGGGGGCGGCAAGTCAGCCCCAGCATTTT. Residues: CASSARGAASQPQHF.

Only a few counts were recorded for this clone. The rearrangement links TRBV6-5 to TRBJ1-4; 8 nucleotides line up with TRBD1. The CDR3 covers 14 residues. Germline V gives CDR1 MNHEY, CDR2 SVGAGI. The V and J ends lost 6 bases and 7 bases, in that order; junction bases with no gene match: 7. In DNA form, the CDR3 reads TGTGCCAGCAGCCAGGGGGCGCATCTTGAAAAACTGTTTTTT. It yields the protein CASSQGAHLEKLFF.

V is TRBV6-6 and J is TRBJ2-2; tentatively, D is TRBD1 (5 bases). Germline-derived CDR1 and CDR2 are MNHNY and SVGAGI (reference sequence). The CDR3 spans 15 residues. The V and J ends lost 5 bases and 0 bases respectively, with 10 bases between them. CDR3 amino acids: CASSPDISNTGELFF. The CDR3 bases are TGTGCCAGCAGTCCGGACATATCGAACACCGGGGAGCTGTTTTTT.

The J gene is TRBJ1-2, the V gene TRBV2; D ambiguous. V lost 6 bases, J lost 0 bases, and 14 bases lay in between. The CDR3 sequence is 15 residues long. The V gene's germline CDR1 is SNHLY and CDR2 FYNNEI. Here the CDR3 reads CASRLGRNTNYGYTF. DNA of the CDR3: TGTGCCAGCAGACTCGGACGGAATACTAACTATGGCTACACCTTC.

This clone appeared a few times. The chain links TRBV4-1 to TRBJ1-2; 9 positions match TRBD1. V trimming: 5 bases; J trimming: 5 bases; junction bases outside the gene matches: 12. The CDR3 is 16 residues long. CDR1 and CDR2 from the germline V gene are MGHRA and YSYEKL. CDR3 sequence reads: CASSETGGSYQYGYTF. The DNA of the CDR3 is TGCGCCAGCAGCGAGACAGGGGGAAGTTATCAATATGGCTACACCTTC.

The rearrangement links TRBV28 to TRBJ1-1; D gene uncertain. Germline values: CDR1 MDHEN, CDR2 SYDVKM. The V end lost 6 bases, the J end lost 11 bases, and 16 bases lay between the germline ends. The CDR3 spans 12 residues. CDR3 DNA: TGTGCCAGCAGAGACGGCGTGTTGGGGGCTTTCTTT. Translating gives CASRDGVLGAFF.

The chain recombines TRBV11-1 with TRBJ2-5; 9 bases are shared with TRBD2. V was clipped by 4 bases and J by 5 bases; unmatched bases: 17. Germline CDR1 reads SGHAT; CDR2 reads FQDESV (reference sequence). This CDR3 spans 18 amino acids. The CDR3 coding sequence is TGTGCCAGCAGCTCACAGACTAGCGGTCAAAGTGGATCGGAGACCCAGTACTTC. Translating gives CASSSQTSGQSGSETQYF. Combining the CDR3 with reference TRBV11-1 and TRBJ2-5 gives the whole variable domain EAEVAQSPRYKITEKSQAVAFWCDPISGHATLYWYRQILGQGPELLVQFQDESVVDDSQLPKDRFSAERLKGVDSTLKIQPAELGDSAMYLCASSSQTSGQSGSETQYFGPGTRLLVL.

This chain joins TRBV9 and TRBJ2-3; D uncertain. V was cut by 3 bases and J by 2 bases, with 10 bases left in between. This CDR3 is built from 14 residues. CDR1 and CDR2 from the germline V gene are SGDLS and YYNGEE. The CDR3 DNA reads as TGTGCCAGCAGCGATTCGGCCTCCACAGATACGCAGTATTTT. It translates to CASSDSASTDTQYF.

The gene calls are TRBV9 and TRBJ2-7, with D perhaps matching TRBD2 (7 bases). The CDR3 contains 20 residues. V dropped 2 bases and J dropped 3 bases, with 30 bases sitting between them. The germline V gene encodes CDR1 SGDLS and CDR2 YYNGEE. In DNA form, the CDR3 reads TGTGCCAGCAGCGTCGGAAGAGCGACAGGAGCGTCCGGGACTAACTACGAGCAGTACTTC. Protein product: CASSVGRATGASGTNYEQYF.

The V and J genes are TRBV5-1 and TRBJ2-3, with D tentatively TRBD1 (6 bases). CDR3 size: 17 residues. Trimming took 4 bases from V and 0 from J, leaving 18 bases between them. Per germline, CDR1 SGHRS and CDR2 YFSETQ. Here the CDR3 DNA reads TGCGCCAGCAGCCTCACCGGGACAACAACTAGCACAGATACGCAGTATTTT. Amino acid sequence: CASSLTGTTTSTDTQYF.

This CDR3 reads CASSLDTHSNQPQHF. The DNA for the CDR3 is TGTGCCAGCAGTTTAGACACCCATAGCAATCAGCCCCAGCATTTT. The rearrangement uses TRBV27 and TRBJ1-5; D unclear. Germline CDR1 MNHEY, CDR2 SMNVEV (reference sequence). Trimming took off 2 bases at V and 0 bases at J, with 8 bases between the two ends. CDR3 length equals 15 residues.

The chain is built from TRBV4-3 and TRBJ1-5; D call uncertain. The V gene lost 2 bases and the J gene lost 3 bases, with 5 bases spanning the gap. The germline V gene encodes CDR1 LGHNA and CDR2 YSLEER. This CDR3 comprises 13 residues. This CDR3 reads CASSQSINQPQHF. The CDR3 coding sequence is TGCGCCAGCAGCCAAAGTATCAATCAGCCCCAGCATTTT.

V is TRBV9 and J is TRBJ2-1; no clear D gene. Deletions cut 4 bases from V and 0 bases from J, with 11 bases between. The germline CDR1 and CDR2 sequences are SGDLS and YYNGEE. CDR3 size: 15 residues. The CDR3 nucleotides read TGTGCCAGCAGCTTTCTTATTAGCTCCTACAATGAGCAGTTCTTC. This sequence encodes CASSFLISSYNEQFF.

V usage is TRBV18 and J usage is TRBJ2-7; TRBD2 is a possible D gene (5 bases). The V and J ends lost 2 bases and 7 bases respectively, with 15 bases between them. The CDR3 extends over 14 amino acids. Germline CDR1 is KGHSH and CDR2 is LQKENI. The CDR3 protein is CASSPSPSGGEQYF. The DNA for the CDR3 is TGTGCCAGCTCACCATCACCTTCTGGAGGTGAGCAGTACTTC.

The rearrangement uses TRBV25-1 and TRBJ2-2, with 7 bases that match TRBD1. This CDR3 region has 15 residues. CDR1 is MGHDK, CDR2 SYGVNS, per germline. After removal of 2 bases from V and 7 bases from J, the junction contained 7 bases not matched to a gene. The CDR3 DNA sequence: TGTGCCAGCAGTGAAACAGGGGTGATAGGCGGGGAGCTGTTTTTT. Translating gives CASSETGVIGGELFF.

The chain combines TRBV27 with TRBJ2-7; maybe TRBD1 (6 bases). The CDR3 spans 12 residues. The V end was cut by 3 bases, the J end by 6 bases, with 9 bases between. The germline gives CDR1 MNHEY, CDR2 SMNVEV (reference sequence). CDR3 nucleotide sequence: TGTGCCAGCAGTTTCAACAGGGCCGAGCAGTACTTC. Translating gives CASSFNRAEQYF.

The chain couples TRBV7-9 to TRBJ2-4; D not certain. V lost 7 bases to trimming and J lost 0 bases, with 13 bases between them. This CDR3 spans 15 amino acids. CDR1 and CDR2 (germline): SEHNR, FQNEAQ (reference sequence). The CDR3 loop reads CASTDARLAKNIQYF. CDR3 sequence (DNA): TGTGCCAGCACGGACGCACGACTAGCCAAAAACATTCAGTACTTC. Filled out from reference TRBV7-9 and TRBJ2-4, the complete variable domain reads DTGVSQNPRHKITKRGQNVTFRCDPISEHNRLYWYRQTLGQGPEFLTYFQNEAQLEKSRLLSDRFSAERPKGSFSTLEIQRTEQGDSAMYLCASTDARLAKNIQYFGAGTRLSVL.

This clone was observed a few times. The genes are TRBV4-2 and TRBJ1-5, with D tentatively TRBD1 (5 bases). CDR3 length: 12 residues. Germline V CDR1 and CDR2: LGHNA, YNFKEQ. Trimming pared 0 bases from V and 11 bases from J, leaving 8 bases between. This chain's CDR3 is CASSQEVGAQHF. The CDR3 bases are TGTGCCAGCAGCCAAGAAGTAGGGGCCCAGCATTTT.

CDR3 region: CASSYGTASTDTQYF. For the CDR3, the DNA is TGTGCCAGCAGTTACGGGACAGCCAGCACAGATACGCAGTATTTT. The rearrangement uses TRBV6-5 and TRBJ2-3; 7 nucleotides match TRBD1. The CDR3 is 15 residues long. J was trimmed by 0 bases and V by 2 bases; bases with no gene match: 2. The germline V gene has CDR1 MNHEY and CDR2 SVGAGI.

The gene calls are TRBV9 and TRBJ2-6; 7 positions agree with TRBD1. V lost 4 bases and J lost 2; bases outside the gene matches: 9. There are 17 residues in the CDR3. Germline V CDR1 and CDR2: SGDLS, YYNGEE. CDR3 amino acids: CASSRTGPRTGANVLTF. The CDR3 DNA follows: TGTGCCAGCAGCAGGACAGGACCGCGGACTGGGGCCAACGTCCTGACTTTC.

This clone was seen just once. This chain uses TRBV6-5 with TRBJ2-1; D is undetermined. This CDR3 has 13 residues. CDR1 is MNHEY, CDR2 SVGAGI, per germline. V lost 6 bases and J lost 5, with 11 bases in between. The CDR3 sequence: CASSRLRNNEQFF. The CDR3 DNA reads as TGTGCCAGCAGCCGTCTCAGAAACAATGAGCAGTTCTTC.

V usage is TRBV7-8 and J usage is TRBJ2-1, with D perhaps TRBD2 (6 bases). The CDR3 runs to 18 residues. Germline assignment: CDR1 SGHVS and CDR2 FQNEAQ. Trimming removed 1 base at V and 8 bases at J, with 24 bases between. CDR3 region: CASSLGREFVIVDDEQFF. The CDR3 DNA reads TGTGCCAGCAGCTTAGGACGGGAGTTCGTGATAGTTGACGATGAGCAGTTCTTC.

The rearrangement links TRBV29-1 to TRBJ2-7, with D tentatively TRBD1 (5 bases). CDR3 size: 14 residues. Germline V gene lookup returns CDR1 SQVTM and CDR2 ANQGSEA. V was cut by 4 bases and J by 0 bases, with 13 bases left in between. The CDR3 loop is CSVVGAESSYEQYF. The CDR3 nucleotides are TGCAGCGTTGTAGGGGCCGAAAGCTCCTACGAGCAGTACTTC.

This sequence joins TRBV7-9 and TRBJ2-3, with D tentatively TRBD1 (6 bases). Germline V gene sequence: CDR1 SEHNR, CDR2 FQNEAQ (reference sequence). This CDR3 contains 17 residues. The ends were cut back, 1 base at V and 0 bases at J, with 14 bases in the middle. The CDR3 spells CASSLDSSGASTDTQYF. The CDR3 bases are TGTGCCAGCAGCTTAGACTCTTCAGGGGCCAGCACAGATACGCAGTATTTT.

The rearrangement links TRBV6-5 to TRBJ2-3; D unresolved. The CDR3 extends over 15 amino acids. Germline values: CDR1 MNHEY, CDR2 SVGAGI. V lost 0 bases, J lost 2 bases, and 9 bases lay in between. The CDR3 reads CASSYSTKNTDTQYF. In nucleotides, the CDR3 is TGTGCCAGCAGTTACTCTACTAAGAACACAGATACGCAGTATTTT.

The rearrangement links TRBV6-5 to TRBJ2-3, with TRBD2 matching over 11 bases. This CDR3 is built from 15 residues. The V gene end was trimmed by 5 bases and the J gene end by 4 bases; junction bases not matched to a gene: 5. The V gene's germline CDR1 is MNHEY and CDR2 SVGAGI. The CDR3 nucleotides read TGTGCCAGCAGTACCCGGACTAGCGGGCCAGATACGCAGTATTTT. Protein: CASSTRTSGPDTQYF.

This clone was found once. CDR3 DNA sequence: TGTGCCAGCAGTATCGGGTACGGGACACTCACCTACGAGCAGTACTTC. This codes for CASSIGYGTLTYEQYF. This chain uses TRBV5-5 with TRBJ2-7; possible D gene TRBD1, 6 bases. Germline V gene sequence: CDR1 SGHKS, CDR2 YYEKEE (reference sequence). V lost 5 bases and J 2 bases, leaving 20 bases between the germline ends. This CDR3 comprises 16 residues.

The chain has TRBV9 and TRBJ2-5, with D tentatively TRBD1 (5 bases). Germline CDR1 reads SGDLS; CDR2 reads YYNGEE. V was cut by 1 base and J by 5 bases, with 21 bases left in between. This CDR3 contains 17 residues. The CDR3 DNA reads as TGTGCCAGCAGCGTAACCCCTGGGGCCCGTACCGTCGAGACCCAGTACTTC. Protein product: CASSVTPGARTVETQYF.

The chain employs TRBV18 and TRBJ2-1; a possible D gene is TRBD2 (5 bases). The germline V gene has CDR1 KGHSH and CDR2 LQKENI. This CDR3 contains 14 residues. V gave up 0 bases and J gave up 10 bases, with 13 bases separating them. The CDR3 region is CASSPPLGAGEQFF. The CDR3, as DNA: TGTGCCAGCTCACCACCGTTGGGAGCAGGAGAGCAGTTCTTC.

This clone was recorded once. The chain uses TRBV29-1 and TRBJ2-7; possible D gene TRBD2, 5 bases. CDR1 and CDR2 from the germline V gene are SQVTM and ANQGSEA. This CDR3 has 13 residues. With 7 bases removed from V and 0 bases from J, the gap between germline ends came to 13 bases. DNA of the CDR3: TGCAGCGCGGTATGGGAGAACTCCTACGAGCAGTACTTC. Translated, it gives CSAVWENSYEQYF.

This clone was found a few times. The chain combines TRBV9 with TRBJ1-1; 10 positions agree with TRBD1. V trimming: 2 bases; J trimming: 9 bases; junction bases outside the gene matches: 4. This CDR3 contains 13 residues. Germline loops: CDR1 SGDLS, CDR2 YYNGEE. CDR3 sequence: CASSVGDRGKAFF. CDR3 nucleotides: TGTGCCAGCAGCGTGGGGGACAGGGGAAAAGCTTTCTTT.